This passage covers 8 T cell receptor beta chains from one sample sequenced in a study of shared clonotypes between healthy human individuals. Sequencing was performed with immunoSEQ multiplex PCR; in TCRdb, only in-frame clones are kept and a portion is missing. This sample yields around 1.1 million clones, of which 70% to 80% are seen a single time; almost 0.9% belongs to the top ten. What was sequenced was memory CD4+ T cells from PBMCs. The subset is: CD45RA-negative fraction. These receptors came from a young man in good health. Some clones in this sample may be carry-over from other donors' samples.

The sample holds one count of this clone. The chain couples TRBV6-5 to TRBJ2-6; D is ambiguous. V lost 4 bases and J lost 0, with 7 bases in between. The CDR3 is made up of 15 amino acids. Germline V gene data show CDR1 as MNHEY and CDR2 as SVGAGI. The DNA for the CDR3 is TGTGCCAGCAGTTCCCGATTCTCTGGGGCCAACGTCCTGACTTTC. Translating gives CASSSRFSGANVLTF.

This clone showed up just a few times. The chain has TRBV29-1 and TRBJ2-3, with D hard to call. CDR3 length equals 14 residues. The germline V and J ends were trimmed by 4 bases and 4 bases, with 15 bases remaining between them. Germline CDR1 reads SQVTM; CDR2 reads ANQGSEA. The CDR3 nucleotides read TGCAGCGTTGTTGGGATTCCTGCCGCAGATACGCAGTATTTT. This translates into CSVVGIPAADTQYF.

About this clone: Other DNA sequences of this sample code for an identical CDR3. This chain links TRBV5-1 with TRBJ2-3; D remains unclear. Germline lookup yields CDR1 SGHRS and CDR2 YFSETQ. V shed 0 bases and J shed 3 bases, with 8 bases lying between them. This CDR3 region has 14 residues. The chain's CDR3 is CASSLAVATDTQYF. The CDR3 bases are TGCGCCAGCAGCTTGGCGGTAGCAACAGATACGCAGTATTTT. Full variable domain (remainder filled in from reference TRBV5-1 and TRBJ2-3): KAGVTQTPRYLIKTRGQQVTLSCSPISGHRSVSWYQQTPGQGLQFLFEYFSETQRNKGNFPGRFSGRQFSNSRSEMNVSTLELGDSALYLCASSLAVATDTQYFGPGTRLTVL.

The V call is TRBV29-1, the J call TRBJ2-3; D might be TRBD2 (6 bases). Germline loops: CDR1 SQVTM, CDR2 ANQGSEA. The ends were cut back, 7 bases at V and 3 bases at J, with 14 bases in the middle. The CDR3 length is 13 residues. Here the CDR3 reads CSAGAGGTDTQYF. In DNA, the CDR3 is TGCAGCGCCGGGGCCGGGGGTACAGATACGCAGTATTTT.

This clone was detected a few times. The V call is TRBV10-3, the J call TRBJ1-1; 7 bases line up with TRBD1. The CDR3 runs to 13 residues. V gave up 6 bases and J gave up 1 base; unmatched junction bases: 2. Germline V gene sequence: CDR1 ENHRY, CDR2 SYGVKD. The chain's CDR3 is CAISQGGNTEAFF. The CDR3 nucleotides read TGTGCCATCAGCCAGGGGGGGAACACTGAAGCTTTCTTT.

The V and J genes are TRBV6-1 and TRBJ1-2, with 8 bases that match TRBD1. Trimming at V came to 7 bases and at J to 4 bases, leaving 8 bases not matched to a gene. The CDR3 extends over 14 amino acids. Per the germline V gene, CDR1 is MNHNS and CDR2 is SASEGT. Written as DNA, the CDR3 is TGTGCCAGCATTAACAGGGGGATTATCTATGGCTACACCTTC. This encodes CASINRGIIYGYTF.

This clone showed up just once. CDR3 DNA: TGTGCCACAACGCCGGGACTAGCGGGAGTAGAGGAGCAGTTCTTC. Residues: CATTPGLAGVEEQFF. The chain has TRBV6-1 and TRBJ2-1; 14 bases map to TRBD2. The CDR3 is 15 amino acids. After removal of 10 bases from V and 10 bases from J, the junction contained 12 bases not matched to a gene. Germline V gene sequence: CDR1 MNHNS, CDR2 SASEGT.

This clone has only a few counts. V and J are TRBV5-1 and TRBJ2-7; a weak D match, TRBD1 (7 bases). CDR3 size: 14 residues. Germline loops: CDR1 SGHRS, CDR2 YFSETQ. Between the trimmed V and J ends, which lost 1 base and 3 bases, there was a span of 11 bases. As DNA, the CDR3 is TGCGCCAGCAGCTTGCGCAGGGGGGACTACGAGCAGTACTTC. Residues: CASSLRRGDYEQYF.